These 14 T cell receptor beta chains were sequenced from one sample in a study of CD8+ T cells in alopecia areata (dated by TCRdb to about 2018). Per the publication, the time point label means: more than 3 weeks on oral tofacitinib. The treatment or condition label of this sample denotes: oral pan-JAK inhibitor, 5-10 mg twice daily. Libraries were built with the immunoSEQ multiplex PCR assay. RNA was extracted from all samples and reverse transcribed into cDNA, which served as template for TCR sequencing. TCRdb took this table from immuneACCESS and kept in-frame rearrangements with V and J called. Such tables lack part of the clones; where checked against another copy, unresolved V genes explain under half of the gap, and the rest is unexplained. This sample lists about 200,000 clones; about 58% were detected once. The top ten hold 1.5% to 2% of the sample. Sequencing was performed on CD4+ T cells sorted from blood, taken at week 4, from a patient treated with tofacitinib. These receptor sequences come from a human donor with alopecia areata.

The chain couples TRBV6-5 to TRBJ1-4; 10 nucleotides line up with TRBD1. The V gene's germline CDR1 is MNHEY and CDR2 SVGAGI. The CDR3 contains 15 residues. The V segment lost 4 bases and the J segment 8 bases; nucleotides outside the gene matches: 7. The CDR3 loop is CASSFGTGDGEKLFF. DNA of the CDR3: TGTGCCAGCAGTTTCGGGACAGGGGACGGAGAAAAACTGTTTTTT.

Here the CDR3 DNA reads TGTGCCAGCTCCCTAGGGCAGCCCGACTATGGCTACACCTTC. Its protein product is CASSLGQPDYGYTF. This rearrangement joins TRBV18 to TRBJ1-2, with no clear D. Germline V CDR1 and CDR2: KGHSH, LQKENI. CDR3 length: 14 amino acids. Trimming left V 6 bases short and J 3 bases short, with 14 bases between.

The V gene is TRBV18, the J gene TRBJ1-2; D ambiguous. The germline V gene has CDR1 KGHSH and CDR2 LQKENI. The CDR3 has 13 residues. Trimming stripped 3 bases from V and 1 base from J, with 6 bases between. The CDR3 sequence is CASSPTSNYGYTF. The CDR3 bases are TGTGCCAGCTCACCCACAAGTAACTATGGCTACACCTTC.

The chain recombines TRBV2 with TRBJ1-1; TRBD1 matches 8 bases. CDR1 SNHLY and CDR2 FYNNEI come from the germline V gene. V was clipped by 6 bases and J by 4 bases; unmatched bases: 7. The CDR3 sequence is 14 residues long. CDR3 region: CASSKDRAGTEAFF. The CDR3 nucleotides are TGTGCCAGCAGCAAGGACAGGGCGGGCACTGAAGCTTTCTTT.

J is TRBJ2-7 and V is TRBV7-6; a weak D match, TRBD1 (6 bases). CDR1 and CDR2 (germline): SGHVS, FNYEAQ. The CDR3 covers 16 residues. The germline V and J ends were trimmed by 5 bases and 3 bases, with 20 bases remaining between them. In nucleotides, the CDR3 is TGTGCCAGCAGCCCTGGGGGCCCCTTCAGCATCTACGAGCAGTACTTC. Protein sequence: CASSPGGPFSIYEQYF.

This clone was detected a few times. The chain employs TRBV2 and TRBJ1-1; D gene uncertain. The CDR3 length is 14 residues. V was pared by 0 bases and J by 3 bases, with 8 bases between. From germline, CDR1 is SNHLY and CDR2 FYNNEI. The CDR3 sequence: CASSEALAYTEAFF. In nucleotides, the CDR3 is TGTGCCAGCAGTGAAGCTCTGGCCTACACTGAAGCTTTCTTT.

The CDR3 reads CATAHKQGGTDTQYF. The DNA of the CDR3 is TGTGCCACCGCACATAAACAGGGTGGCACAGATACGCAGTATTTT. The chain recombines TRBV6-6 with TRBJ2-3, with D possibly TRBD1 on 6 matching bases. This CDR3 is built from 15 residues. V dropped 10 bases and J dropped 1 base, with 18 bases sitting between them. From germline, CDR1 is MNHNY and CDR2 SVGAGI (reference sequence).

The rearrangement links TRBV29-1 to TRBJ2-7; TRBD1 agrees at 8 bases. The CDR3 contains 12 residues. CDR1 and CDR2 from the germline V gene are SQVTM and ANQGSEA. J was trimmed by 9 bases and V by 6 bases; bases with no gene match: 10. The DNA of the CDR3 is TGCAGCGTCCTTAAAGCCGACAGGGGGCAGTACTTC. Translation: CSVLKADRGQYF.

This clone was seen a few times. V and J are TRBV14 and TRBJ1-2; tentatively, D is TRBD1 (5 bases). The V end was cut by 2 bases, the J end by 6 bases, with 13 bases between. The CDR3 sequence is 14 residues long. Germline lookup yields CDR1 SGHDN and CDR2 FVKESK. The CDR3 nucleotides are TGTGCCAGCAGCCAAATTCGGAGGGGCGATGGCTACACCTTC. This sequence encodes CASSQIRRGDGYTF.

This chain joins TRBV2 and TRBJ1-4; possibly TRBD1 for D (5 bases). Germline lookup yields CDR1 SNHLY and CDR2 FYNNEI. The V end lost 7 bases, the J end lost 8 bases, and 20 bases lay between the germline ends. This CDR3 region has 15 residues. The DNA for the CDR3 is TGTGCCAGCACTTCTCACAGGAGTTCTCACGAAAAACTGTTTTTT. Translating gives CASTSHRSSHEKLFF.

This CDR3 reads CASSLTSVSTDTQYF. The DNA of the CDR3 is TGTGCCAGCAGCTTGACTAGTGTTAGCACAGATACGCAGTATTTT. The chain is built from TRBV5-4 and TRBJ2-3; possible D gene TRBD2, 5 bases. Germline values: CDR1 SGHNT, CDR2 YYREEE (reference sequence). Trimming pared 1 base from V and 0 bases from J, leaving 9 bases between. The CDR3 extends over 15 amino acids.

This chain uses TRBV11-2 with TRBJ2-3; 8 bases fit TRBD2. The germline V gene encodes CDR1 SGHAT and CDR2 FQNNGV. This CDR3 is built from 17 residues. V lost 5 bases to trimming and J lost 4 bases; unmatched junction nucleotides: 14. The CDR3 region is CASSIPRAGDSADTQYF. CDR3 DNA sequence: TGTGCCAGCAGCATTCCTCGAGCGGGGGATAGCGCAGATACGCAGTATTTT. Drawing the rest from reference TRBV11-2 and TRBJ2-3, the complete variable domain is EAGVAQSPRYKIIEKRQSVAFWCNPISGHATLYWYQQILGQGPKLLIQFQNNGVVDDSQLPKDRFSAERLKGVDSTLKIQPAKLEDSAVYLCASSIPRAGDSADTQYFGPGTRLTVL.

This sequence joins TRBV5-1 and TRBJ2-3, with D unclear. Germline CDR1 and CDR2: SGHRS and YFSETQ. CDR3 length: 14 residues. The germline V and J ends were trimmed by 0 bases and 3 bases, with 8 bases remaining between them. CDR3 in amino acids: CASSLGQPTDTQYF. CDR3 coding DNA: TGCGCCAGCAGCTTGGGTCAGCCGACAGATACGCAGTATTTT. Full variable domain (outside the CDR3, taken from reference TRBV5-1 and TRBJ2-3): KAGVTQTPRYLIKTRGQQVTLSCSPISGHRSVSWYQQTPGQGLQFLFEYFSETQRNKGNFPGRFSGRQFSNSRSEMNVSTLELGDSALYLCASSLGQPTDTQYFGPGTRLTVL.

The gene calls are TRBV25-1 and TRBJ1-1; weak D call: TRBD1 (6 bases). The germline CDR1 and CDR2 sequences are MGHDK and SYGVNS. The CDR3 consists of 14 residues. Trimming cost V 4 bases and J 6 bases, with 15 bases left between them. The CDR3 loop reads CASSVQGSSAEAFF. The CDR3 nucleotides are TGTGCCAGCAGTGTACAGGGTAGTTCTGCTGAAGCTTTCTTT.